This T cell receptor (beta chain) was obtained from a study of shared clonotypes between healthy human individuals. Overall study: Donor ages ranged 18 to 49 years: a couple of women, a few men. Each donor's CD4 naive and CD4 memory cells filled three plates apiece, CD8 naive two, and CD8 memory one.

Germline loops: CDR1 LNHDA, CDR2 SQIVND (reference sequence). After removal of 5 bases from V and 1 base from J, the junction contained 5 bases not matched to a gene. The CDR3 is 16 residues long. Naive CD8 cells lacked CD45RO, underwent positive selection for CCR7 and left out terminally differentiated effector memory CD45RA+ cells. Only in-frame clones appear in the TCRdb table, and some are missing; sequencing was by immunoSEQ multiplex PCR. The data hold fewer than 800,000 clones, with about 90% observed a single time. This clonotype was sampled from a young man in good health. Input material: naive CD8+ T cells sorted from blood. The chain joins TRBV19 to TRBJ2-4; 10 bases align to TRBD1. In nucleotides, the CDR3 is TGTGCCAGTAGTCAAGACAGGGGGCATGCCAAAAACATTCAGTACTTC. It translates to CASSQDRGHAKNIQYF. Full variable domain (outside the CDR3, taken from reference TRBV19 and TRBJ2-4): DGGITQSPKYLFRKEGQNVTLSCEQNLNHDAMYWYRQDPGQGLRLIYYSQIVNDFQKGDIAEGYSVSREKKESFPLTVTSAQKNPTAFYLCASSQDRGHAKNIQYFGAGTRLSVL.